The clone carrying this T cell receptor (beta chain) came up once. Antigen unknown. This entry is derived from a study of shared clonotypes between healthy human individuals. Overall study results and limits: Against clonotypes common to all four donors, non-shared ones had lower generation probabilities.

Here immunoSEQ multiplex PCR was the method, and the copy in TCRdb shows in-frame clones only, minus some. The sample lists 2 million to 3 million clones, 93% occurring once. Trimming shortened V by 0 bases and J by 6 bases, and 8 bases separated the two germline ends. This CDR3 is built from 13 residues. CDR1 is SGHTA, CDR2 FQGTGA, per germline. Sequenced: naive CD4+ T cells from PBMCs. Described subset: CD45RA+ positively selected. This sequence was found in a man younger than 30 in good health. Some clones in this sample may be carry-over from other donors' samples. The chain employs TRBV7-3 and TRBJ1-2; D remains ambiguous. CDR3 sequence: CASSLTREDGYTF. The DNA of the CDR3 is TGTGCCAGCAGCTTAACACGAGAGGATGGCTACACCTTC.